This T cell receptor beta chain came from a study of blood T cell repertoires in COVID-19. V was shortened by 1 base and J by 10 bases, with 10 bases between the two germline ends. The CDR3 sequence is 12 residues long. Assay used: immunoSEQ multiplex PCR; TCRdb lists only in-frame clones, some missing. The repertoire consists of around 200,000 clones, with roughly four fifths occurring once and the leading ten covering around 6.1%. This chain connects TRBV12-3 or TRBV12-4 to TRBJ1-1; maybe TRBD1 (5 bases). The sequencing input was peripheral blood. The sequence was obtained from a woman between 35 and 50 years old with acute or convalescent COVID-19. The CDR3 region has the DNA TGTGCCAGCAGTTTAGGGGGGAGGGGAGCTTTCTTT. Residues: CASSLGGRGAFF.